These 2 T cell receptor beta chains came from one sample sequenced in a study of T cell responses to AZD1222 COVID-19 vaccine (dated by TCRdb to the early 2020s). Libraries were built with the immunoSEQ multiplex PCR assay. In TCRdb, the immuneACCESS table is reduced to in-frame sequences with V and J assigned. These tables do not hold every clone; where another copy was compared, an unresolved V gene accounts for under half, and the others remain unexplained. The sample table records fewer than 110,000 clones; approximately 87% of these occur just once. Together, the top ten hold about 9.4% of the sample. The time point label on this specimen signifies: about 28 days (+/-7) after the second vaccine dose. Sample: peripheral blood, taken 28 days after the second AZD1222 dose. Receptors originate from an adult who received the AZD1222 COVID-19 vaccine.

This chain joins TRBV12-3 or TRBV12-4 and TRBJ1-5; D may be TRBD1 (5 bases). The CDR3 is made up of 13 amino acids. V lost 7 bases to trimming and J lost 6 bases, with 13 bases between them. The CDR3 bases are TGTGCCAGCACCTTTTCCGGGGGTCAGCCCCAGCATTTT. This translates into CASTFSGGQPQHF.

This chain connects TRBV28 to TRBJ2-3; D might be TRBD2 (6 bases). Trimming removed 4 bases from V and 2 bases from J, with 10 bases in between. Germline CDR1 MDHEN, CDR2 SYDVKM. CDR3 length equals 14 residues. The CDR3 DNA is TGTGCCAGCAGTTCGGGAGTTCCCACAGATACGCAGTATTTT. This gives the protein CASSSGVPTDTQYF. Combining the CDR3 with reference TRBV28 and TRBJ2-3 gives the whole variable domain DVKVTQSSRYLVKRTGEKVFLECVQDMDHENMFWYRQDPGLGLRLIYFSYDVKMKEKGDIPEGYSVSREKKERFSLILESASTNQTSMYLCASSSGVPTDTQYFGPGTRLTVL.